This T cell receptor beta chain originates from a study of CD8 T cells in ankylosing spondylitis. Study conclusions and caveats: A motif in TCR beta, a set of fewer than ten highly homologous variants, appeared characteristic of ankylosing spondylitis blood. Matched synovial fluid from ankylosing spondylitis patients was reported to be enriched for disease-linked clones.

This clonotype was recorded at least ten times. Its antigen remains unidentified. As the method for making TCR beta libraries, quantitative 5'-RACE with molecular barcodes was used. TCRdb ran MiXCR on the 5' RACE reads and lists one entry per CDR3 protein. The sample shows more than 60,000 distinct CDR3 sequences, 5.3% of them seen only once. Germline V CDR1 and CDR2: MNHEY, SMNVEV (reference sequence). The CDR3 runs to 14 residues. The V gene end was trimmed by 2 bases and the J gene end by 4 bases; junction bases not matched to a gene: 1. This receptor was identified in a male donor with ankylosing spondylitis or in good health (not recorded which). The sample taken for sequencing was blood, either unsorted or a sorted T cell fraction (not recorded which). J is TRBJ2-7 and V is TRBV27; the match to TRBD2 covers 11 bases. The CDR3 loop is CASSLLAGGYEQYF. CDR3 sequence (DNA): TGTGCCAGCAGTTTACTAGCGGGGGGATACGAGCAGTACTTC.